This T cell receptor beta chain was observed in a study of T-cell memory formation after mild COVID-19 (dated by TCRdb to 2020 to 2023). Background on the whole study: Most TCR sequence clusters were specific to one of the two donors. In two donors, T-cell clones that expanded and contracted after mild COVID-19 were followed by sequencing TCRalpha and TCRbeta repertoires longitudinally. The cohort comprised two young, previously healthy adult volunteers, one female and one male.

This clonotype was counted ten times or more. Its target antigen remains unknown. Per-nucleotide qualities are absent, and no much larger clonotype sits a single base away. The CDR1 and CDR2 encoded by the germline V gene are SGHRS and YFSETQ. The CDR3 has 14 amino acids, counting the end cysteine and phenylalanine. Only the CDR3 DNA stays, 42 bases, in frame from base 1. Trimming leaves V shorter by 4 bases and J shorter by 3 bases, with the junction holding 4 bases beyond the gene matches. Ficoll-Paque density gradient centrifugation was the method used to isolate PBMCs. TCRdb records Illumina NovaSeq 6000 as the sequencer. cDNA libraries for TCRalpha and TCRbeta were prepared by 5'RACE using constant-segment primers, with sample barcodes and unique molecular identifiers added. RNA was extracted from every sample with Trizol reagent. Library amplification was performed in two PCR steps, and a second sample barcode and Illumina TruSeq adapters were introduced in the second step. Sequencing of libraries was performed on an Illumina NovaSeq with 2 x 150 bp paired-end reads. On the authors' methods: With migec v1.2.7, reads were demultiplexed and then collapsed into UMI-guided consensus sequences. Using mixcr v2.1.11, UMI consensuses were aligned to TRA and TRB V and J templates and then assembled into clonotypes. Clonotypes were classified as expanded or contracted when called significant by both edgeR and NoisET, with noise models trained on biological replicates. For edgeR calls, the thresholds were a false discovery rate-adjusted p below 0.01 and a log2 fold-change of 1. PCA with hierarchical clustering of max-normalized trajectories of the 1000 most abundant clonotypes was used as exploratory dynamics analysis. The CD4 or CD8 phenotype of responding clones was assigned using the separately sequenced CD4+ and CD8+ repertoires. TCRdb cleaned the public reads at Q25 with fastp, built clones with MiXCR and kept in-frame beta chains. Rows with a matching CDR3 protein are joined into one entry that keeps the most common DNA and genes. TCRdb's processing, not the authors', yielded these V and J calls. Present in this sample are 100,000 to 150,000 distinct CDR3 sequences, approximately 6.3% of which were seen just once. The ten largest make up 2% to 2.5% of the sample.

Study-wide conclusions, independent of this receptor: Only two mild cases were covered in the study, and larger cohorts including severe cases with pre-infection samples were considered necessary. Clones contracting from day 15 to 85 had balanced CD4/CD8 phenotypes, while a second wave expanding from day 15 to 37 was biased towards CD4+. Contracting CD4+ clones were found mainly in CM and EM memory subsets, while CD8+ clones were enriched in EMRA. Some responding clones were found in pre-infection memory, which suggests that pre-existing cross-reactive memory T cells took part in the SARS-CoV-2 response. The second-wave clones that peaked on day 37 were not confirmed to be SARS-CoV-2 specific.

Sequencing used PBMCs or a T cell subset sorted from them (not recorded which). The chain is made from TRBV5-1 and TRBJ1-1, with TRBD1 matching 9 junction bases. The origin of this receptor is an adult woman who had mild COVID-19 (a few samples of this study predate the infection). The sample titles of this study are shuffled in the database, so cell type and time point are left out; the donor was told from shared clones. In nucleotide form, the sequence is TGCGCCAGCAGCCCAACAGGGGGCTACACTGAAGCTTTCTTT. Translation gives CASSPTGGYTEAFF.